Listed below are T cell receptor beta chains from one sample, sequenced in a study of OX40 agonist ivuxolimab in advanced cancers. The assay was immunoSEQ multiplex PCR, and TCRdb's table has in-frame clones only and misses some. The sample holds 70,000 or so clones; approximately 92% are singletons and the top ten take roughly 0.5%. Sequencing used CD4+ or CD8+ T cells sorted from blood, obtained in a trial of the OX40 agonist ivuxolimab. These receptors all come from an adult with an advanced solid tumor such as melanoma, head and neck, liver or kidney cancer. CDR3s include the opening cysteine and the closing phenylalanine or tryptophan. D genes are given only for firm matches. Not all rows give a size; the values are once, few, many and, for expanded clones, a class.

TGTGCCAGCAGCTCTGATGGGGGCCTCTACGAGCAGTACTTC | CASSSDGGLYEQYF | . | TRBJ2-7 | TRBV7-3 | .
TGTGCCAGCGGGGGACGATTGGCTAATGAAAAACTGTTTTTT | CASGGRLANEKLFF | . | TRBJ1-4 | TRBV25-1 | .
TGTGCCTGGAAAAAAACAGGGGGTGGCTACACCTTC | CAWKKTGGGYTF | TRBD1 | TRBJ1-2 | TRBV30 | .
TGTGCCAGCAGCGCAGACAGGGGCACTGAAGCTTTCTTT | CASSADRGTEAFF | TRBD1 | TRBJ1-1 | TRBV7-3 | .
TGTGCCAGCAGATCTAGCGGAAACTACGAGCAGTACTTC | CASRSSGNYEQYF | TRBD2 | TRBJ2-7 | TRBV28 | .
TGTGCCAGCTCACTATCCCCTACAAGGGAGCAGTTCTTC | CASSLSPTREQFF | . | TRBJ2-1 | TRBV18 | .
TGTGCCAGCAGCTTCTCAGGGAACCGTGGCCGGCAGTACTTC | CASSFSGNRGRQYF | . | TRBJ2-7 | TRBV7-9 | .
TGTGCCAGCAGGCCAGGCTCGACCTCAACGGTTTACGGGCAGTACTTC | CASRPGSTSTVYGQYF | . | TRBJ2-7 | TRBV6-6 | .
TGTGCCAGCTCACAACAGGGGGCTACTGAAGCTTTCTTT | CASSQQGATEAFF | TRBD1 | TRBJ1-1 | TRBV18 | .
TGTGCCAGCAGCCAGCGGGGTAATTCACCCCTCCACTTT | CASSQRGNSPLHF | . | TRBJ1-6 | TRBV14 | .
TGTGCCAGCAGCGCGGGACACCCGAACACTGAAGCTTTCTTT | CASSAGHPNTEAFF | . | TRBJ1-1 | TRBV5-6 | once
TGTGCCAGCAGCCAGCGGGCGAAGACCCAGTACTTC | CASSQRAKTQYF | . | TRBJ2-5 | TRBV7-4 | .
TGTGCCAGCAGCTTTAGACAGGGGGCATGGATAGAGACCCAGTACTTC | CASSFRQGAWIETQYF | TRBD1 | TRBJ2-5 | TRBV11-2 | once
TGTGCCAGCTCGCCGAGGGAGGAGGGCGAGCAGTACTTC | CASSPREEGEQYF | . | TRBJ2-7 | TRBV18 | .
TGCAGCGTCGGGGCCTCCTACGAGCAGTACTTC | CSVGASYEQYF | . | TRBJ2-7 | TRBV29-1 | .
TGTGCCAGCAGTTCCTGGACAGGTAAAACGAACACTGAAGCTTTCTTT | CASSSWTGKTNTEAFF | TRBD1 | TRBJ1-1 | TRBV28 | .
TGTGCCAGCAGCCAAGAATTTTATCGTCGTGTAACCCGAATGGAGGAGACCCAGTACTTC | CASSQEFYRRVTRMEETQYF | . | TRBJ2-5 | TRBV4-2 | .
TGTGCCAGCAGCGCCACTAGTTCCTACAATGAGCAGTTCTTC | CASSATSSYNEQFF | . | TRBJ2-1 | TRBV9 | .
TGTGCCAGCAGCTTAAGTCTAGCCTCGGATACGCAGTATTTT | CASSLSLASDTQYF | . | TRBJ2-3 | TRBV7-3 | once
TGCGCCAGCAGCCAATCGACCGATAGCTCCTACAATGAGCAGTTCTTC | CASSQSTDSSYNEQFF | . | TRBJ2-1 | TRBV4-3 | once
TGTGCCAGCAGCCCGGGCCGCGCCTATGGCTACACCTTC | CASSPGRAYGYTF | . | TRBJ1-2 | TRBV5-4 | .
TGTGCCAGCAGCTTGGAGGGGGAGCAGTACTTC | CASSLEGEQYF | . | TRBJ2-7 | TRBV5-6 | .
TGCAGTCAAACTAGTTCCGAGACCCAGTACTTC | CSQTSSETQYF | . | TRBJ2-5 | TRBV20-1 | .
TGTGCCAGCAGCTTAGGACTACCATACCAAGAGACCCAGTACTTC | CASSLGLPYQETQYF | . | TRBJ2-5 | TRBV7-2 | .
TGTGCCAGCAGCTCTCGGACTAGCCATGAGACCCAGTACTTC | CASSSRTSHETQYF | TRBD2 | TRBJ2-5 | TRBV11-2 | once
TGTGCCAGCAGCCAAGGGGTCCGACTAGCGAACTACGAGCAGTACTTC | CASSQGVRLANYEQYF | TRBD2 | TRBJ2-7 | TRBV4-2 | .
TGTGCCAGTAGTATCCTGGGACAGGGGGATGAAAAACTGTTTTTT | CASSILGQGDEKLFF | TRBD1 | TRBJ1-4 | TRBV19 | once
TGTGCCAGCAGGCCCACAGGTTACGAGCAGTACTTC | CASRPTGYEQYF | . | TRBJ2-7 | TRBV6-1 | .
TGTGCCAGCAGAGACCGGGACAGGGCCTACGAGCAGTACTTC | CASRDRDRAYEQYF | TRBD1 | TRBJ2-7 | TRBV6-6 | .
TGTGCCAGCAGCTTACCCGGGAGTACAGATACGCAGTATTTT | CASSLPGSTDTQYF | . | TRBJ2-3 | TRBV7-2 | .
TGTGCCAGCAGTTTACAGGGGCGGAACACTGAAGCTTTCTTT | CASSLQGRNTEAFF | . | TRBJ1-1 | TRBV27 | .
TGTGCCAGCTCACCACCGGAACAGGGACACGAGCAGTACTTC | CASSPPEQGHEQYF | . | TRBJ2-7 | TRBV18 | .
TGCAGCGTTGAAGAATTAACGGGACAGGGCAATGAGCAGTTCTTC | CSVEELTGQGNEQFF | TRBD1 | TRBJ2-1 | TRBV29-1 | .
TGTGCCAGCAGCTTATCGGGACAGGGGGCTTACTACGAGCAGTACTTC | CASSLSGQGAYYEQYF | TRBD1 | TRBJ2-7 | TRBV7-2 | .
TGTGCCAGCAGTTCCGGGCCCCCTAGCCAAGGCTACACCTTC | CASSSGPPSQGYTF | . | TRBJ1-2 | TRBV6-6 | .
TGTGCCAGCAGTGCCAGGGGTCCAGAGACCCAGTACTTC | CASSARGPETQYF | . | TRBJ2-5 | TRBV6-5 | .
TGTGCCACCGACCCATTTGACTTC | CATDPFDF | . | TRBJ2-7 | TRBV28 | once
TGTGCCAGCAGTGAAGCGCTAGGGAGGGGAGCCGGGGAGCTGTTTTTT | CASSEALGRGAGELFF | TRBD2 | TRBJ2-2 | TRBV2 | .
TGTGCCAGCAGTTACTACAGGGCCGAGAGTTGGTACTTC | CASSYYRAESWYF | . | TRBJ2-5 | TRBV6-6 | .
TGTGCCAGCAGCCAAGTATGGGGGTACACCGGGGAGCTGTTTTTT | CASSQVWGYTGELFF | . | TRBJ2-2 | TRBV14 | .
TGTGCCAGCAGCTTTGGGGGACAGGGGATTTACGAGCAGTACTTC | CASSFGGQGIYEQYF | . | TRBJ2-7 | TRBV12-1 | .
TGTGCCTGGAGTCGGGTATCCACCGGGGAGCTGTTTTTT | CAWSRVSTGELFF | . | TRBJ2-2 | TRBV30 | .